This T cell receptor beta chain was observed in a study of cytotoxic CD8 clonotypes in ibrutinib-treated CLL. Here immunoSEQ multiplex PCR was the method, and the copy in TCRdb shows in-frame clones only, minus some. The repertoire holds about 310,000 clones, roughly 85% seen once, with roughly 7% in the top ten. V lost 5 bases and J 8 bases, leaving 18 bases between the germline ends. This CDR3 contains 14 residues. CDR1 and CDR2 (germline): SGHAT, FQNNGV. Sequencing was performed on PBMCs, taken before ibrutinib treatment. V is TRBV11-2 and J is TRBJ1-2; D gene ambiguous. The sequence was obtained from a human donor with chronic lymphocytic leukemia. This chain's CDR3 is CASSPLQITMGYTF. In DNA form, the CDR3 reads TGTGCCAGCAGCCCCTTACAGATAACTATGGGCTACACCTTC. Together with reference TRBV11-2 and TRBJ1-2, the CDR3 gives the full variable domain: EAGVAQSPRYKIIEKRQSVAFWCNPISGHATLYWYQQILGQGPKLLIQFQNNGVVDDSQLPKDRFSAERLKGVDSTLKIQPAKLEDSAVYLCASSPLQITMGYTFGSGTRLTVV.